The 22 T cell receptor beta chains reported below all come from one sample, sequenced in a study of shared clonotypes between healthy human individuals. Clones were sequenced by immunoSEQ multiplex PCR, and TCRdb holds only the in-frame ones, with some missing. Here the sample spans approximately 2.5 million clones, more than 90% being singletons. Sequences were obtained from naive CD4+ T cells sorted from blood. Subset meaning: CD45RA+ positively selected. All receptors derive from a man aged 18 to 29 in good health.

The chain carries TRBV7-6 and TRBJ1-1, with D unclear. Trimming cost V 0 bases and J 0 bases, with 5 bases left between them. CDR3 length equals 14 residues. Germline CDR1 is SGHVS and CDR2 is FNYEAQ. The chain's CDR3 is CASSLAPLNTEAFF. The DNA of the CDR3 is TGTGCCAGCAGCTTAGCGCCTTTGAACACTGAAGCTTTCTTT.

The chain couples TRBV29-1 to TRBJ1-2, with a tentative D call TRBD1 (5 bases). With 6 bases removed from V and 1 base from J, the gap between germline ends came to 12 bases. CDR1 SQVTM and CDR2 ANQGSEA come from the germline V gene. CDR3 length: 13 residues. CDR3 sequence: CSVRTQDNYGYTF. CDR3 nucleotide sequence: TGCAGCGTCCGTACACAGGATAACTATGGCTACACCTTC.

V gene TRBV9 combines with J gene TRBJ1-6; a possible D gene is TRBD1 (5 bases). The CDR3 covers 17 residues. CDR1 SGDLS and CDR2 YYNGEE come from the germline V gene. Trimming removed 0 bases from V and 9 bases from J, with 19 bases in between. CDR3 loop: CASSVGGGAGTRSPLHF. DNA of the CDR3: TGTGCCAGCAGCGTAGGAGGAGGAGCAGGGACGCGTTCACCCCTCCACTTT.

The gene calls are TRBV19 and TRBJ2-1; 9 bases agree with TRBD2. The CDR3 is 14 amino acids. Losses at the gene ends were 11 bases for V and 10 bases for J; bases not matched to a gene: 15. The germline V gene encodes CDR1 LNHDA and CDR2 SQIVND (reference sequence). CDR3 region: CAVSRLAGPGEQFF. The DNA for the CDR3 is TGTGCCGTCTCAAGGCTAGCGGGGCCAGGAGAGCAGTTCTTC.

A note on this clone: Within the sample, other DNA sequences also encode this same CDR3. This chain links TRBV4-3 with TRBJ1-1; D not resolved. The CDR3 is 15 amino acids. V was trimmed by 0 bases and J by 0 bases, leaving 8 bases between them. Germline CDR1 reads LGHNA; CDR2 reads YSLEER. The CDR3, as DNA: TGCGCCAGCAGCCAAGATCCAGGTATGAACACTGAAGCTTTCTTT. Its translation is CASSQDPGMNTEAFF.

This chain uses TRBV27 with TRBJ2-2; D gene unclear. Germline CDR1 MNHEY, CDR2 SMNVEV (reference sequence). The CDR3 is 16 amino acids. V dropped 2 bases and J dropped 6 bases, with 16 bases sitting between them. Written as DNA, the CDR3 is TGTGCCAGCAGTTTAACCTATTCATATTCTTCCGGGGAGCTGTTTTTT. It codes for CASSLTYSYSSGELFF.

The chain employs TRBV9 and TRBJ2-5, with D uncertain. V dropped 4 bases and J dropped 6 bases, with 13 bases sitting between them. From germline, CDR1 is SGDLS and CDR2 YYNGEE. This CDR3 has 13 residues. This chain's CDR3 is CASSTMDGQTQYF. The CDR3 DNA reads as TGTGCCAGCAGCACCATGGATGGGCAGACCCAGTACTTC.

The chain combines TRBV5-1 with TRBJ2-2; unclear D gene. The CDR3 length is 15 residues. CDR1 SGHRS and CDR2 YFSETQ come from the germline V gene. V lost 4 bases, J lost 5 bases, and 15 bases lay in between. This CDR3 reads CASSKSLETTGELFF. In DNA, the CDR3 is TGCGCCAGCAGCAAGAGCTTAGAGACAACCGGGGAGCTGTTTTTT.

This rearrangement joins TRBV11-2 to TRBJ1-1, with TRBD1 as a possible D gene (5 bases). Trimming left V 1 base short and J 6 bases short, with 6 bases between. Germline V CDR1 and CDR2: SGHAT, FQNNGV. The CDR3 covers 12 residues. The CDR3 loop is CASSLGQSEAFF. The CDR3 DNA is TGTGCCAGCAGCTTAGGACAGTCTGAAGCTTTCTTT.

The V gene is TRBV5-8, the J gene TRBJ2-5, with 8 bases identical to TRBD1. CDR3 length: 16 amino acids. The germline V gene has CDR1 SGHTS and CDR2 YDEGEE. V was pared by 4 bases and J by 4 bases, with 12 bases of the junction left unmatched. CDR3 in DNA: TGTGCCAGCAGCCTTCAGGGGGCTGGTTGGGGAGAGACCCAGTACTTC. Its translation: CASSLQGAGWGETQYF.

This clone appeared once. Other DNA variants within this sample encode the same CDR3. This sequence joins TRBV5-4 and TRBJ2-3, with 7 bases lining up with TRBD1. This CDR3 spans 14 amino acids. Losses at the gene ends were 2 bases for V and 2 bases for J; bases not matched to a gene: 2. CDR1 is SGHNT and CDR2 is YYREEE in the germline V gene (reference sequence). CDR3 sequence reads: CASSLQGPTDTQYF. Written as DNA, the CDR3 is TGTGCCAGCAGCTTACAGGGGCCCACAGATACGCAGTATTTT.

The chain couples TRBV7-9 to TRBJ1-6, with D tentatively TRBD1 (6 bases). The germline CDR1 and CDR2 sequences are SEHNR and FQNEAQ (reference sequence). V lost 3 bases to trimming and J lost 5 bases, with 11 bases between them. This CDR3 comprises 15 residues. CDR3 sequence: CASSFGGRHNSPLHF. In DNA form, the CDR3 reads TGTGCCAGCAGCTTTGGGGGGCGTCATAATTCACCCCTCCACTTT.

This chain uses TRBV2 with TRBJ2-1; no clear D. Per the germline V gene, CDR1 is SNHLY and CDR2 is FYNNEI. This CDR3 contains 14 residues. Between the trimmed V and J ends, which lost 0 bases and 9 bases, there was a span of 12 bases. CDR3 in DNA: TGTGCCAGCAGTGAAGCGTTCGCCCATGGTGAGCAGTTCTTC. Its protein product is CASSEAFAHGEQFF.

The chain joins TRBV5-1 to TRBJ2-5; D gene uncertain. Deletions cut 4 bases from V and 4 bases from J, with 14 bases between. The CDR3 consists of 14 residues. Germline V CDR1 and CDR2: SGHRS, YFSETQ. The CDR3 loop is CASSPLGVAETQYF. CDR3 sequence (DNA): TGCGCCAGCAGCCCCCTTGGGGTTGCAGAGACCCAGTACTTC. The variable domain in full, with the rest retrieved from reference TRBV5-1 and TRBJ2-5, is KAGVTQTPRYLIKTRGQQVTLSCSPISGHRSVSWYQQTPGQGLQFLFEYFSETQRNKGNFPGRFSGRQFSNSRSEMNVSTLELGDSALYLCASSPLGVAETQYFGPGTRLLVL.

The chain uses TRBV5-4 and TRBJ1-1, with TRBD1 matching over 12 bases. Germline lookup yields CDR1 SGHNT and CDR2 YYREEE (reference sequence). V trimming: 0 bases; J trimming: 8 bases; junction bases outside the gene matches: 5. This CDR3 has 15 amino acids. CDR3 coding DNA: TGTGCCAGCAGCTTGGCCGGGACAGGGGGCGCGGAAGCTTTCTTT. Protein product: CASSLAGTGGAEAFF.

The chain employs TRBV6-1 and TRBJ1-6; unclear D gene. Germline CDR1 MNHNS, CDR2 SASEGT. This CDR3 region has 14 residues. The germline V and J ends were trimmed by 2 bases and 9 bases, with 11 bases remaining between them. The CDR3: CASSEIPTASPLHF. CDR3 coding DNA: TGTGCCAGCAGTGAAATACCCACGGCTTCACCCCTCCACTTT.

Concerning this clone: Distinct nucleotide sequences in the sample also encode this CDR3. The J gene is TRBJ2-1, the V gene TRBV20-1, with unresolved D. The germline V gene encodes CDR1 DFQATT and CDR2 SNEGSKA (reference sequence). This CDR3 spans 11 amino acids. V was trimmed by 5 bases and J by 5 bases, leaving 7 bases between them. CDR3 amino acids: CSAVKNNEQFF. The CDR3 bases are TGCAGTGCTGTAAAAAACAATGAGCAGTTCTTC.

V usage is TRBV29-1 and J usage is TRBJ2-1; possibly TRBD2 for D (6 bases). The CDR3 runs to 11 residues. The V gene lost 7 bases and the J gene lost 7 bases, with 11 bases spanning the gap. Germline V lookup: CDR1 SQVTM, CDR2 ANQGSEA. DNA for the CDR3: TGCAGCGGCGGGGTTTTTAATGAGCAGTTCTTC. Residues: CSGGVFNEQFF.

The chain couples TRBV5-4 to TRBJ2-1, with 7 bases aligning to TRBD1. V dropped 1 base and J dropped 7; count of bases not matched to a gene: 11. The CDR3 is 16 amino acids. Germline V lookup: CDR1 SGHNT, CDR2 YYREEE (reference sequence). The chain's CDR3 is CASSLWGQSLGNEQFF. CDR3 nucleotides: TGTGCCAGCAGCTTGTGGGGACAGTCTCTAGGGAATGAGCAGTTCTTC.

A note on this clone: Other DNA sequences of this sample code for an identical CDR3. This chain links TRBV5-1 with TRBJ2-3; no reliable D call. The CDR3 is made up of 13 amino acids. The germline V gene encodes CDR1 SGHRS and CDR2 YFSETQ. V was trimmed by 1 base and J by 0 bases, leaving 3 bases between them. The CDR3 nucleotides read TGCGCCAGCAGCTTGTCTAGCACAGATACGCAGTATTTT. Translating gives CASSLSSTDTQYF.

The CDR3 coding sequence is TGTGCCAGCACTCTCGGACGGGACACTGAAGCTTTCTTT. It translates to CASTLGRDTEAFF. The chain employs TRBV6-1 and TRBJ1-1; unclear D gene. The CDR3 totals 13 residues. Germline values: CDR1 MNHNS, CDR2 SASEGT. Trimming pared 7 bases from V and 3 bases from J, leaving 12 bases between.

The chain links TRBV6-5 to TRBJ2-7; 8 bases line up with TRBD1. Trimming cost V 8 bases and J 4 bases; bases outside gene matches: 7. There are 13 residues in the CDR3. Per the germline V gene, CDR1 is MNHEY and CDR2 is SVGAGI. The CDR3 bases are TGTGCCAGCGGCGACAGGGGTGGATACGAGCAGTACTTC. Its protein product is CASGDRGGYEQYF.